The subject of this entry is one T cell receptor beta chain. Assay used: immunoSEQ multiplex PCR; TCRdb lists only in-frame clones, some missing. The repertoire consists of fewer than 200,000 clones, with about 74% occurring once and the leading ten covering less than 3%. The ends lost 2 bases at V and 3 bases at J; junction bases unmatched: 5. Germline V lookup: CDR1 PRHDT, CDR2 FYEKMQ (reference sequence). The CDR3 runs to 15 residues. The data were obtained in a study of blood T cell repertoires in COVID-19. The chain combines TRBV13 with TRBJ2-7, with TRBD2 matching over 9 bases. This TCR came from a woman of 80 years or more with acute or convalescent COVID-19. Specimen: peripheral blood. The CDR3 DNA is TGTGCCAGCAGCTTATCGCCTAGCGGGATCTACGAGCAGTACTTC. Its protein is CASSLSPSGIYEQYF.